Listed here are 2 T cell receptor beta chains from one sample, sequenced in a study of Graves' ophthalmopathy and Graves' hyperthyroidism. RNA transcripts were the source from which TCR beta CDR3 regions were amplified. First-round RT-PCR used HTBI primers; second-round multiplex PCR followed. TCRdb re-derived calls from the multiplex PCR reads in MiXCR, one entry per CDR3 protein. The table includes some 370,000 distinct CDR3 sequences, about 18% detected once. Sequenced input: peripheral blood. The receptors were sampled from an adult woman with stable Graves' hyperthyroidism.

This clonotype was seen many times. This chain uses TRBV6-5 with TRBJ1-1; no reliable D call. Trimming left V 6 bases short and J 0 bases short, with 14 bases between. Per the germline V gene, CDR1 is MNHEY and CDR2 is SVGAGI. This CDR3 region has 15 residues. Written as DNA, the CDR3 is TGTGCCAGCAGCCTACAGTCGAGGATGAACACTGAAGCTTTCTTT. Protein sequence: CASSLQSRMNTEAFF.

The sample holds many counts of this clonotype. The chain links TRBV3-1 to TRBJ2-7; 12 nucleotides match TRBD1. The junction had 5 bases not matched to a gene; V was cut back by 3 bases and J by 5 bases. This CDR3 spans 15 amino acids. CDR1 and CDR2 (germline): LGHDT, YNNKEL (reference sequence). Here the CDR3 DNA reads TGTGCCAGCAGCCAGGCCGGGACAGGGGGCCACGAGCAGTACTTC. Its protein product is CASSQAGTGGHEQYF.